The T cell receptor (beta chain) under discussion was sequenced for a study of T-cell reconstitution after alpha-beta-depleted transplantation in children. The sample holds many counts of this clonotype. With V trimmed by 5 bases and J by 3 bases, 4 bases remained unmatched. Germline V gene lookup returns CDR1 SGHTA and CDR2 FQGNSA. The CDR3 spans 15 residues. Unique molecular identifiers were incorporated into the prepared TCRbeta library. TCRdb independently ran MiXCR on the PCR reads; one entry per CDR3 protein. The sample has 73,000 or so distinct CDR3 sequences, just under 5% seen once; the top ten hold over 15%.

The source material was PBMCs, mostly from graft donor cells, sampled 180 days after TCRalphabeta/CD19-depleted stem cell transplant. The clonotype was recovered from a boy younger than two who had a stem cell transplant for acute myeloid leukemia, so the T cells may come from the graft donor. The genes are TRBV7-2 and TRBJ2-1, with 10 bases identical to TRBD2. This CDR3 is CASSISGGLYNEQFF. The CDR3 coding sequence is TGTGCCAGCAGCATTAGCGGGGGGCTCTACAATGAGCAGTTCTTC.